The 7 T cell receptor beta chains below were found in one sample sequenced in a study of T cells after yellow fever vaccination. MiXCR was run by TCRdb on the 5' RACE reads, yielding one entry per CDR3 protein. The table shows some 350,000 distinct CDR3 sequences, with 8.7% occurring only once. The material was PBMCs, obtained on the day of the first yellow fever vaccination. These receptors originate from a man between 18 and 29 years old who received the YFV17D yellow fever vaccine.

The chain joins TRBV10-3 to TRBJ1-2; D gene uncertain. CDR3 length equals 12 residues. Germline V gene data show CDR1 as ENHRY and CDR2 as SYGVKD. Trimming shortened V by 6 bases and J by 0 bases, and 5 bases separated the two germline ends. For the CDR3, the DNA is TGTGCCATCAGGACACCTAACTATGGCTACACCTTC. Its translation: CAIRTPNYGYTF.

This chain connects TRBV10-2 to TRBJ2-7, with D possibly TRBD2 on 5 matching bases. The CDR3 consists of 13 residues. Trimming left V 4 bases short and J 2 bases short, with 9 bases between. Germline values: CDR1 WSHSY, CDR2 SAAADI. CDR3 bases: TGCGCCAGCAGTGTATCGAGGGCCTACGAGCAGTACTTC. Protein product: CASSVSRAYEQYF.

In its sample, this clonotype was seen many times. This chain joins TRBV7-2 and TRBJ2-2; 7 bases align to TRBD1. The CDR3 has 17 amino acids. V shed 0 bases, J shed 4 bases, and the junction held 8 bases outside the gene matches. The germline V gene has CDR1 SGHTA and CDR2 FQGNSA. CDR3 nucleotides: TGTGCCAGCAGCTTAGCCTCGGGACAGTCCTTCACCGGGGAGCTGTTTTTT. Protein sequence: CASSLASGQSFTGELFF.

This clonotype came up a few times. The chain joins TRBV5-1 to TRBJ2-5, with D tentatively TRBD2 (7 bases). Deletions cut 0 bases from V and 1 base from J, with 13 bases between. The CDR3 consists of 16 residues. CDR1 and CDR2 from the germline V gene are SGHRS and YFSETQ. The DNA for the CDR3 is TGCGCCAGCAGCTTGGTTGCGGGGGCGTCCCAAGAGACCCAGTACTTC. Translating gives CASSLVAGASQETQYF.

As concerns this clonotype: A much larger clone differs by one base, so this may be a read error. This rearrangement joins TRBV20-1 to TRBJ2-4; D is unclear. The CDR3 has 13 amino acids. Germline V gene sequence: CDR1 DFQATT, CDR2 SNEGSKA (reference sequence). V was cut by 6 bases and J by 2 bases, with 11 bases left in between. This CDR3 reads CSAAAATKNIQYF. The CDR3 coding sequence is TGCAGTGCCGCCGCTGCGACCAAAAACATTCAGTACTTC.

The chain joins TRBV10-3 to TRBJ1-1, with D possibly being TRBD1 (5 bases). Trimming shortened V by 0 bases and J by 8 bases, and 13 bases separated the two germline ends. There are 14 residues in the CDR3. Germline CDR1 reads ENHRY; CDR2 reads SYGVKD. CDR3 DNA sequence: TGTGCCATCAGTGAGTCATCAACAGGACAAGAAGCTTTCTTT. Translated, it gives CAISESSTGQEAFF.

The chain couples TRBV6-2 or TRBV6-3 to TRBJ2-1; D is possibly TRBD1 (6 bases). Per the germline V gene, CDR1 is MNHEY and CDR2 is SVGEGT. CDR3 length: 15 amino acids. Trimming took off 6 bases at V and 7 bases at J, with 19 bases between the two ends. The CDR3 protein is CASSAHRAGENEQFF. CDR3 DNA: TGTGCCAGCAGCGCGCACAGGGCTGGGGAAAATGAGCAGTTCTTC.